These T cell receptor beta chains were read from a single sample in a study of shared clonotypes between healthy human individuals. The protocol was immunoSEQ multiplex PCR, while the TCRdb copy is restricted to in-frame clones and leaves out a portion. This table holds just over 2,000,000 clones, 85% to 95% found once. The sequenced material came from naive CD4+ T cells sorted from blood. The receptors derive from a man in his late teens or twenties in good health. The CDR3 runs from the conserved cysteine through the conserved F or W. Each record gives: J gene, D gene, CDR3 length, V gene, clone size, CDR3 protein, CDR3 DNA. A D gene is named only where the DNA matches it firmly. Clone size is given for some rows only: seen once, a few or many times, or a class if the clone is expanded.

J: TRBJ1-5; D: NA; length: 14; V: TRBV28; size: NA; CDR3: CASRGDDSNQPQHF; DNA: TGTGCCAGCAGGGGGGACGATAGCAATCAGCCCCAGCATTTT
J: TRBJ2-7; D: TRBD2; length: 15; V: TRBV5-1; size: few; CDR3: CASSRGTSGIYEQYF; DNA: TGCGCCAGCAGCCGGGGGACTAGCGGGATTTACGAGCAGTACTTC
J: TRBJ1-2; D: TRBD1; length: 16; V: TRBV5-1; size: NA; CDR3: CASSLGEGQGLNGYTF; DNA: TGCGCCAGCAGCTTGGGTGAGGGACAGGGTCTTAATGGCTACACCTTC
J: TRBJ1-2; D: NA; length: 13; V: TRBV27; size: NA; CDR3: CASSGGGWYGYTF; DNA: TGTGCCAGCAGTGGGGGGGGTTGGTATGGCTACACCTTC
J: TRBJ1-1; D: TRBD1; length: 17; V: TRBV19; size: NA; CDR3: CASSPRYPTGANTEAFF; DNA: TGTGCCAGTAGTCCCCGCTACCCGACAGGGGCGAACACTGAAGCTTTCTTT
J: TRBJ2-3; D: NA; length: 20; V: TRBV27; size: NA; CDR3: CASSRRGAGQPSFSTDTQYF; DNA: TGTGCCAGCAGCCGAAGGGGAGCGGGACAACCTTCTTTTAGCACAGATACGCAGTATTTT
J: TRBJ2-7; D: NA; length: 13; V: TRBV30; size: NA; CDR3: CAWKGALTYEQYF; DNA: TGTGCCTGGAAGGGAGCCCTAACCTACGAGCAGTACTTC
J: TRBJ2-7; D: TRBD2; length: 14; V: TRBV30; size: NA; CDR3: CAWKPSGRANEQYF; DNA: TGTGCCTGGAAACCAAGCGGGAGGGCAAACGAGCAGTACTTC
J: TRBJ2-7; D: TRBD1; length: 15; V: TRBV2; size: NA; CDR3: CASSEGRGLIYEQYF; DNA: TGTGCCAGCAGTGAAGGCAGGGGGCTGATCTACGAGCAGTACTTC
J: TRBJ1-1; D: NA; length: 13; V: TRBV6-5; size: once; CDR3: CASSTLVSGEAFF; DNA: TGTGCCAGCAGCACGCTCGTCAGTGGTGAAGCTTTCTTT
J: TRBJ2-7; D: NA; length: 14; V: TRBV7-2; size: NA; CDR3: CASSLQRSSYEQYF; DNA: TGTGCCAGCAGCCTCCAGCGTAGCTCCTACGAGCAGTACTTC
J: TRBJ2-2; D: NA; length: 16; V: TRBV11-3; size: NA; CDR3: CASSLDGTGNTGELFF; DNA: TGTGCCAGCAGCTTAGATGGGACCGGGAACACCGGGGAGCTGTTTTTT
J: TRBJ2-3; D: NA; length: 12; V: TRBV19; size: NA; CDR3: CASSIEGDTQYF; DNA: TGTGCCAGTAGTATAGAAGGGGATACGCAGTATTTT
J: TRBJ2-2; D: NA; length: 14; V: TRBV7-2; size: NA; CDR3: CASSLVRLAGELFF; DNA: TGTGCCAGCAGCTTAGTACGGCTCGCCGGGGAGCTGTTTTTT
J: TRBJ1-1; D: NA; length: 13; V: TRBV30; size: once; CDR3: CAWALGGNTEAFF; DNA: TGTGCCTGGGCACTGGGAGGGAACACTGAAGCTTTCTTT
J: TRBJ2-5; D: TRBD2; length: 18; V: TRBV5-6; size: once; CDR3: CASSFSGLAGYIQETQYF; DNA: TGTGCCAGCAGCTTTTCGGGACTAGCGGGGTACATCCAAGAGACCCAGTACTTC
J: TRBJ1-3; D: TRBD1; length: 17; V: TRBV5-1; size: NA; CDR3: CASSLDSTGGSGNTIYF; DNA: TGCGCCAGCAGCTTGGACTCAACAGGGGGCTCTGGAAACACCATATATTTT
J: TRBJ2-2; D: NA; length: 12; V: TRBV2; size: NA; CDR3: CASRLDTGELFF; DNA: TGTGCCAGCCGCCTGGACACCGGGGAGCTGTTTTTT
J: TRBJ2-3; D: NA; length: 20; V: TRBV4-3; size: NA; CDR3: CASSQDGPQAQSLSTDTQYF; DNA: TGCGCCAGCAGCCAAGATGGGCCTCAGGCCCAGTCCCTTTCCACAGATACGCAGTATTTT
J: TRBJ1-3; D: NA; length: 17; V: TRBV18; size: NA; CDR3: CASSLAILGAPGNTIYF; DNA: TGTGCCAGCTCGCTCGCCATCTTGGGAGCCCCTGGAAACACCATATATTTT
J: TRBJ2-7; D: NA; length: 14; V: TRBV19; size: NA; CDR3: CASSRVSVSGEQYF; DNA: TGTGCCAGTAGTAGGGTCAGTGTTTCGGGCGAGCAGTACTTC
J: TRBJ2-1; D: NA; length: 13; V: TRBV28; size: NA; CDR3: CASITGTYNEQFF; DNA: TGTGCCAGCATAACAGGAACCTACAATGAGCAGTTCTTC
J: TRBJ2-1; D: NA; length: 15; V: TRBV28; size: NA; CDR3: CASRAGDTPRAEQFF; DNA: TGTGCCAGCAGGGCGGGGGACACCCCCAGGGCTGAGCAGTTCTTC
J: TRBJ1-1; D: NA; length: 13; V: TRBV6-1; size: NA; CDR3: CASNDLLNTEAFF; DNA: TGTGCCAGCAACGATTTACTGAACACTGAAGCTTTCTTT
J: TRBJ2-7; D: TRBD2; length: 14; V: TRBV6-5; size: NA; CDR3: CASSQTSGPYEQYF; DNA: TGTGCCAGCAGTCAGACTAGCGGACCCTACGAGCAGTACTTC
J: TRBJ1-1; D: NA; length: 15; V: TRBV6-5; size: NA; CDR3: CASILISGMNTEAFF; DNA: TGTGCCAGCATCCTCATATCGGGGATGAACACTGAAGCTTTCTTT
J: TRBJ1-1; D: NA; length: 16; V: TRBV5-1; size: NA; CDR3: CASSFDAGRRNTEAFF; DNA: TGCGCCAGCAGCTTTGATGCGGGTAGGAGGAACACTGAAGCTTTCTTT
J: TRBJ1-5; D: NA; length: 13; V: TRBV9; size: NA; CDR3: CASSSDPDQPQHF; DNA: TGTGCCAGCAGCTCGGATCCCGATCAGCCCCAGCATTTT
J: TRBJ1-5; D: NA; length: 13; V: TRBV30; size: NA; CDR3: CALGRQNNQPQHF; DNA: TGTGCCCTGGGGAGACAGAACAATCAGCCCCAGCATTTT
J: TRBJ2-5; D: NA; length: 13; V: TRBV28; size: NA; CDR3: CASGPKGQETQYF; DNA: TGTGCCAGCGGGCCTAAGGGTCAAGAGACCCAGTACTTC